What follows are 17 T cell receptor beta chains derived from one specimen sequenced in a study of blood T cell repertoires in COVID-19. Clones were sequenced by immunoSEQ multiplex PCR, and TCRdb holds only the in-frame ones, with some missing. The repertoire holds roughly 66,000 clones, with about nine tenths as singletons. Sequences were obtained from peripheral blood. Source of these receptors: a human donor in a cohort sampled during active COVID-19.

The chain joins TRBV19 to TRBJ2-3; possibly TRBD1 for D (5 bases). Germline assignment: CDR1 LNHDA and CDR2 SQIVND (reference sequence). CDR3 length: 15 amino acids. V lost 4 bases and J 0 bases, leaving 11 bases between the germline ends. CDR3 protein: CASSTGRGSTDTQYF. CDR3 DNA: TGTGCCAGTAGTACCGGAAGGGGCAGCACAGATACGCAGTATTTT.

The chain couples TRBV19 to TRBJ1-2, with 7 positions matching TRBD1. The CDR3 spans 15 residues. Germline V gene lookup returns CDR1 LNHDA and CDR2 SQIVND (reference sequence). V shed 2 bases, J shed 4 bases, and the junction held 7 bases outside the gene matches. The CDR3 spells CASSITPRDSYGYTF. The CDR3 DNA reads TGTGCCAGTAGTATAACGCCTCGGGACAGCTATGGCTACACCTTC.

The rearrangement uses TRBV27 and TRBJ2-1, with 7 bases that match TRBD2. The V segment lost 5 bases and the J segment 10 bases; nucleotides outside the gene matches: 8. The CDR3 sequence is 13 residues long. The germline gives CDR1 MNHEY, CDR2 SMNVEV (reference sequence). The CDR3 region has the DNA TGTGCCAGCAGTGTGTTAGCGGGCGGAGAGCAGTTCTTC. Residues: CASSVLAGGEQFF.

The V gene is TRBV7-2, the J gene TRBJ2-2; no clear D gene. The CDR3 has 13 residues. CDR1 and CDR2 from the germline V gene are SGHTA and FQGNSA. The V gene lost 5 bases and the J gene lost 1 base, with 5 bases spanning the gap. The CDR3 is CASSPGNTGELFF. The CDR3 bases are TGTGCCAGCAGCCCAGGGAACACCGGGGAGCTGTTTTTT.

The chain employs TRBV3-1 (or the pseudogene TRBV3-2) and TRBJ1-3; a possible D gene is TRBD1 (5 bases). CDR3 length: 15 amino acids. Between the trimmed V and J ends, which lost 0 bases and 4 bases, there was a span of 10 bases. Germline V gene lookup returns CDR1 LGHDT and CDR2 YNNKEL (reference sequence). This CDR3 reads CASSQDPTGGNTIYF. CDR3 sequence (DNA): TGTGCCAGCAGCCAAGATCCCACAGGAGGAAACACCATATATTTT.

CDR3 in amino acids: CASSLSSRTGVGQPQHF. Here the CDR3 DNA reads TGTGCCAGCAGTTTATCTTCCCGGACAGGGGTTGGTCAGCCCCAGCATTTT. The chain uses TRBV28 and TRBJ1-5; 9 positions match TRBD1. Germline loops: CDR1 MDHEN, CDR2 SYDVKM. The CDR3 runs to 17 residues. V was pared by 1 base and J by 6 bases, with 10 bases of the junction left unmatched. Drawing the rest from reference TRBV28 and TRBJ1-5, the complete variable domain is DVKVTQSSRYLVKRTGEKVFLECVQDMDHENMFWYRQDPGLGLRLIYFSYDVKMKEKGDIPEGYSVSREKKERFSLILESASTNQTSMYLCASSLSSRTGVGQPQHFGDGTRLSIL.

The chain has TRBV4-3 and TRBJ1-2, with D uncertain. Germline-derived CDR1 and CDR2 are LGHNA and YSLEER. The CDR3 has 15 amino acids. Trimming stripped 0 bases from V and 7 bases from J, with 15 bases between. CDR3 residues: CASSQDYGRSSGYTF. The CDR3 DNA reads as TGCGCCAGCAGCCAAGATTACGGGAGATCGTCTGGCTACACCTTC.

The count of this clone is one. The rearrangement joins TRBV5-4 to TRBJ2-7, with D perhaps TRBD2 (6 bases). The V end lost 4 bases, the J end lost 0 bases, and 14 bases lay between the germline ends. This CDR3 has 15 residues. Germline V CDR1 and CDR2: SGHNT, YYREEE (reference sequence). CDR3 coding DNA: TGTGCCAGCAGCGAGGGACTGTCGTTCTCCTACGAGCAGTACTTC. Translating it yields CASSEGLSFSYEQYF.

CDR3 nucleotide sequence: TGTGCCAGCAGCGTCACGCAGGGTCACGAGCAGTACTTC. Its protein is CASSVTQGHEQYF. The chain combines TRBV7-3 with TRBJ2-7, with a tentative D call TRBD1 (5 bases). V was trimmed by 5 bases and J by 5 bases, leaving 13 bases between them. This CDR3 spans 13 amino acids. Germline V gives CDR1 SGHTA, CDR2 FQGTGA.

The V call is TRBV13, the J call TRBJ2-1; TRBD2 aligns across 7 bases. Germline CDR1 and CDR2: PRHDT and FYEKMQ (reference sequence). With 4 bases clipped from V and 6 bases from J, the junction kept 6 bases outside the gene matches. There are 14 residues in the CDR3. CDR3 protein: CASSWSASGNEQFF. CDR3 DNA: TGTGCCAGCAGCTGGAGTGCTAGCGGCAATGAGCAGTTCTTC.

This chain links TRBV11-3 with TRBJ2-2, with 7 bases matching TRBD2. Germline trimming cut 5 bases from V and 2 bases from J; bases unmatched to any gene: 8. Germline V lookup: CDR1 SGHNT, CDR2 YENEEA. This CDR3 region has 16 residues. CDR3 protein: CASSPRGVANTGELFF. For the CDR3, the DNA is TGTGCCAGCAGCCCACGGGGGGTGGCCAACACCGGGGAGCTGTTTTTT.

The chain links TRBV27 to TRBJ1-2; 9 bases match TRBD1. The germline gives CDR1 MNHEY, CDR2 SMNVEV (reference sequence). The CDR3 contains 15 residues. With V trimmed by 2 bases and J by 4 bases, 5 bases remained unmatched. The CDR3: CASSLGQGQGYGYTF. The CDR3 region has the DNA TGTGCCAGCAGTTTAGGGCAGGGACAGGGCTATGGCTACACCTTC.

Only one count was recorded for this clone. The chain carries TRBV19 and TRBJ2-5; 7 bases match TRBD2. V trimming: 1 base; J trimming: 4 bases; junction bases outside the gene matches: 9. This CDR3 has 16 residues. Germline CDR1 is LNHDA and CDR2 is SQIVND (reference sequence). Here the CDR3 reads CASSIGAGGRGETQYF. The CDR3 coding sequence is TGTGCCAGTAGTATAGGGGCGGGCGGGAGAGGAGAGACCCAGTACTTC. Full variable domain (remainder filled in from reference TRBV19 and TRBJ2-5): DGGITQSPKYLFRKEGQNVTLSCEQNLNHDAMYWYRQDPGQGLRLIYYSQIVNDFQKGDIAEGYSVSREKKESFPLTVTSAQKNPTAFYLCASSIGAGGRGETQYFGPGTRLLVL.

The CDR3 DNA follows: TGTGCCAGCAGTCAAGGCGGGACAGGGCACACCGGGGAGCTGTTTTTT. Translating it yields CASSQGGTGHTGELFF. This rearrangement joins TRBV28 to TRBJ2-2; TRBD1 matches at 9 bases. CDR3 length: 16 amino acids. The germline gives CDR1 MDHEN, CDR2 SYDVKM. Trimming at V came to 5 bases and at J to 3 bases, leaving 7 bases not matched to a gene. The full variable domain, completed using reference TRBV28 and TRBJ2-2, is DVKVTQSSRYLVKRTGEKVFLECVQDMDHENMFWYRQDPGLGLRLIYFSYDVKMKEKGDIPEGYSVSREKKERFSLILESASTNQTSMYLCASSQGGTGHTGELFFGEGSRLTVL.

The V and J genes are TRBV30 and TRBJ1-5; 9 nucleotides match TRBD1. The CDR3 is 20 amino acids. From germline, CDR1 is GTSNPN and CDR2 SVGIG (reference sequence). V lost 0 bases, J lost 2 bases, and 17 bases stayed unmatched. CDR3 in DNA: TGTGCCTGGAGTGTAGAGAGGTCCCTGACAGGGGGTTTGGGCAATCAGCCCCAGCATTTT. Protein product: CAWSVERSLTGGLGNQPQHF.

CDR3 loop: CASSARDSGHNEQFF. For the CDR3, the DNA is TGTGCCAGCAGCGCCCGGGACAGCGGCCACAATGAGCAGTTCTTC. The rearrangement links TRBV9 to TRBJ2-1; 7 bases agree with TRBD1. Unmatched junction bases numbered 8, after V lost 3 bases and J lost 5 bases. There are 15 residues in the CDR3. Germline CDR1 SGDLS, CDR2 YYNGEE.

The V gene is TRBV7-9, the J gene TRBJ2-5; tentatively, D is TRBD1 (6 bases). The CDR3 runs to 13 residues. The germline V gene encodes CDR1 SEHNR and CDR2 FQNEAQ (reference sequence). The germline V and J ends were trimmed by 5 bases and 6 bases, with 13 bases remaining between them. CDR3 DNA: TGTGCCAGCAGCGAACAGGGTTTGAAGACCCAGTACTTC. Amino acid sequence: CASSEQGLKTQYF.